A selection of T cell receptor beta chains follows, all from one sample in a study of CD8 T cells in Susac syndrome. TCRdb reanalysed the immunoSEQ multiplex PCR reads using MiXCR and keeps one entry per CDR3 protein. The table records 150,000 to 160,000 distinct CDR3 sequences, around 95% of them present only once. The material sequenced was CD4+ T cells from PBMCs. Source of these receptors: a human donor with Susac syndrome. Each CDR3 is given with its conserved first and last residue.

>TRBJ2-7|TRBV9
CASSVGIQGPYEQYF
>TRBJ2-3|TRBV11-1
CASSLQFSQGVTDTQYF
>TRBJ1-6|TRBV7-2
CASSVGQLPNSPLHF
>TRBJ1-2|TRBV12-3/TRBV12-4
CASSLDRERGYTF
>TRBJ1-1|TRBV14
CASSQGDREAFF
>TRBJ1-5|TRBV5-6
CASGQGGNQPQHF
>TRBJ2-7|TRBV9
CASSVTPPGEQYF
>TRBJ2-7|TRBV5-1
CASSLSPGLEQYF
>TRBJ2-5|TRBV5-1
CASSPGTVRETQYF
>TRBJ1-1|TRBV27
CASSFKGLNTEAFF
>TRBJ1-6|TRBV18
CASSLDRAYNSPLHF
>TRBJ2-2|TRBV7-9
CASSSTLAANTGELFF
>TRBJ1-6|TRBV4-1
CASSQDSGNSPLHF
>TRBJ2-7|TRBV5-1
CASSLEPVTTLSYEQYF
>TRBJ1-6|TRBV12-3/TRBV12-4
CASSLLTTGAPLHF
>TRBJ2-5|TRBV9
CASSVGGQGTTQYF
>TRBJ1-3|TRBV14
CASSQDFGGNTIYF
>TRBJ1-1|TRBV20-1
CTPGERTTNTEAFF
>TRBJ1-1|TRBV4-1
CASSLGQQNTEAFF
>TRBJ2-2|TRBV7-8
CASTNRLGELFF
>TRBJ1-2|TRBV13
CASSLTGDYGYTF
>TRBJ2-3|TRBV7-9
CASSPGTSASTDTQYF
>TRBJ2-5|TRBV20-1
CSASVPPRGETQYF
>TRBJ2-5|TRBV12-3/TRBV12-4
CASSFRTPRKETQYF
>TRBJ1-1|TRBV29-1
CSAQGSSAEAFF
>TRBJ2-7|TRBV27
CASRTTGFGSYEQYF
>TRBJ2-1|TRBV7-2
CASSLVGTQTWGEQFF
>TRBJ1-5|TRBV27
CASSSLGGGQPQHF
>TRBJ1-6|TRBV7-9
CASSLAGSTLHF
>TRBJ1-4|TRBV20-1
CSARDLGRKLFF
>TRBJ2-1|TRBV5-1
CASSFGVNEQFF
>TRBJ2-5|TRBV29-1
CSVVLEETQYF
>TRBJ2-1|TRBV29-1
CSVESGLEQFF
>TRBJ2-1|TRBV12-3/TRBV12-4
CASSLAREGEQFF
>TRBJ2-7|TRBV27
CASSGGLNYEQYF
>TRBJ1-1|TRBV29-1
CSVPIGVTEAFF
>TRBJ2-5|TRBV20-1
CSARGVGQETQYF
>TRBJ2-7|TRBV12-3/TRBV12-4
CASSLPQGADFGEQYF
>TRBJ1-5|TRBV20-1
CSVTRGDQPQHF
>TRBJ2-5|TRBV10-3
CAISETGVLQETQYF
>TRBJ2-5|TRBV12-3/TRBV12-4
CASSFDQETQYF
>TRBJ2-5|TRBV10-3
CAISESRAEQETQYF